Listed here are 16 T cell receptor beta chains from one sample, sequenced in a study of persistence of HIV-infected CD4 T cells (dated by TCRdb to the early 2020s). These receptors have no identified antigens. The treatment or condition label for this specimen denotes: suppressive antiretroviral therapy. Lysates of CMV-infected fibroblasts were used at about 9.2 ug/mL for cell stimulation. CD4+ T cells that responded were sorted based on upregulation of both CD40 ligand and CD69. The immunoSEQ hsTCRB assay version 4, run in survey mode, was used to sequence TCRbeta repertoires from genomic DNA. This immuneACCESS table, as held by TCRdb, lists in-frame sequences with V and J called but not all clones. Of the missing ones, under half trace to an unresolved V gene in checked studies; the others have no known cause. This sample gives thousands of clones in total; less than 75% of them show up just once. The biggest ten clones account for over 15% of the sample.

Source: CD4+ T cells sorted from PBMCs after approximately 20-hour stimulation, taken from a patient who received antiretroviral therapy. The cell subset or site label here, explained by the study, means: CD40L+CD69+ CD4 T cells responding to CMV lysate. The receptors were gathered from an adult man with HIV who was CMV-seropositive.

The table lists this clone with a few counts. The gene calls are TRBV5-5 and TRBJ1-2, with D possibly TRBD1 on 6 matching bases. V was pared by 0 bases and J by 4 bases, with 13 bases between. CDR3 size: 15 residues. Germline V CDR1 and CDR2: SGHKS, YYEKEE (reference sequence). The CDR3 sequence is CASSLEQGGAYGYTF. CDR3 nucleotide sequence: TGTGCCAGCAGCTTGGAACAGGGAGGGGCCTATGGCTACACCTTC. The entire variable domain, with the rest obtained from reference TRBV5-5 and TRBJ1-2, is as follows: DAGVTQSPTHLIKTRGQQVTLRCSPISGHKSVSWYQQVLGQGPQFIFQYYEKEERGRGNFPDRFSARQFPNYSSELNVNALLLGDSALYLCASSLEQGGAYGYTFGSGTRLTVV.

This sequence joins TRBV24-1 and TRBJ2-7; maybe TRBD2 (6 bases). The CDR3 sequence is 14 residues long. Germline CDR1 KGHDR, CDR2 SFDVKD. The V gene lost 5 bases and the J gene lost 2 bases, with 12 bases spanning the gap. The CDR3 nucleotides are TGTGCCACCAGTGCGGGAGTAACACCCTACGAGCAGTACTTC. Residues: CATSAGVTPYEQYF.

The genes are TRBV10-3 and TRBJ2-2; maybe TRBD1 (5 bases). The CDR3 is 14 residues long. Per the germline V gene, CDR1 is ENHRY and CDR2 is SYGVKD. The V end was cut by 4 bases, the J end by 7 bases, with 13 bases between. CDR3 sequence: CAISVQGVSGELFF. The CDR3 nucleotides are TGTGCCATCAGTGTCCAGGGTGTCAGCGGGGAGCTGTTTTTT.

CDR3 in DNA: TGTGCCAGCAGTGACGTGGATAGCAATCAGCCCCAGCATTTT. Its translation is CASSDVDSNQPQHF. The chain couples TRBV2 to TRBJ1-5; D remains ambiguous. The CDR3 runs to 14 residues. Germline assignment: CDR1 SNHLY and CDR2 FYNNEI. V was clipped by 3 bases and J by 0 bases, with 6 bases between them.

The V gene is TRBV5-1, the J gene TRBJ1-3, with D uncertain. The CDR3 is 15 amino acids. V was cut by 7 bases and J by 2 bases, with 16 bases left in between. Germline CDR1 is SGHRS and CDR2 is YFSETQ. The CDR3 loop is CASGDKDSAGNTIYF. In nucleotides, the CDR3 is TGCGCCAGCGGGGATAAGGATTCTGCTGGAAACACCATATATTTT.

The V gene is TRBV11-2, the J gene TRBJ1-1; TRBD1 matches at 9 bases. Germline values: CDR1 SGHAT, CDR2 FQNNGV. The CDR3 contains 14 residues. The J segment lost 8 bases and the V segment lost 0 bases, leaving 4 bases of the junction unmatched. For the CDR3, the DNA is TGTGCCAGCAGCTTAGATACAGGGGGCTTCGAAGCTTTCTTT. Protein product: CASSLDTGGFEAFF. The full variable domain, completed using reference TRBV11-2 and TRBJ1-1, is EAGVAQSPRYKIIEKRQSVAFWCNPISGHATLYWYQQILGQGPKLLIQFQNNGVVDDSQLPKDRFSAERLKGVDSTLKIQPAKLEDSAVYLCASSLDTGGFEAFFGQGTRLTVV.

The chain links TRBV7-2 to TRBJ2-2; 10 nucleotides match TRBD2. The CDR3 runs to 18 residues. V was pared by 1 base and J by 7 bases, with 12 bases of the junction left unmatched. Germline CDR1 SGHTA, CDR2 FQGNSA. DNA of the CDR3: TGTGCCAGCAGCTTAGGACCCTTAGCGGGGGGAAATAACGGGGAGCTGTTTTTT. Protein product: CASSLGPLAGGNNGELFF.

This clone was seen just once. This chain links TRBV19 with TRBJ1-3; TRBD1 is a possible D gene (5 bases). The CDR3 loop spans 18 amino acids. Per the germline V gene, CDR1 is LNHDA and CDR2 is SQIVND (reference sequence). V was clipped by 3 bases and J by 1 base, with 19 bases between them. The CDR3 reads CASSILLSGYRSGNTIYF. CDR3 coding DNA: TGTGCCAGTAGTATCCTCCTATCAGGGTACAGGTCTGGAAACACCATATATTTT.

The chain couples TRBV25-1 to TRBJ2-4, with a weak D call TRBD1 (6 bases). Germline CDR1 MGHDK, CDR2 SYGVNS. V was clipped by 0 bases and J by 7 bases, with 13 bases between them. The CDR3 contains 15 residues. CDR3 sequence: CASSEYTGQRNIQYF. In DNA, the CDR3 is TGTGCCAGCAGTGAATATACCGGACAGCGGAACATTCAGTACTTC.

This chain connects TRBV6-5 to TRBJ1-2; TRBD1 matches 8 bases. V trimming: 6 bases; J trimming: 7 bases; junction bases outside the gene matches: 7. Germline V CDR1 and CDR2: MNHEY, SVGAGI. The CDR3 extends over 13 amino acids. CDR3 sequence (DNA): TGTGCCAGCAGCAGAGGACAGGGTGGTGGCTACACCTTC. Protein product: CASSRGQGGGYTF.

DNA of the CDR3: TGTGCCAGCAGCCAAGGCCGCGGGAGACGACAAGAGACCCAGTACTTC. It codes for CASSQGRGRRQETQYF. The J gene is TRBJ2-5, the V gene TRBV4-2; 7 nucleotides match TRBD2. CDR1 LGHNA and CDR2 YNFKEQ come from the germline V gene. Trimming cost V 1 base and J 2 bases; bases outside gene matches: 7. This CDR3 contains 16 residues.

This chain connects TRBV20-1 to TRBJ1-1; possible D gene TRBD1, 5 bases. Germline V gene sequence: CDR1 DFQATT, CDR2 SNEGSKA (reference sequence). This CDR3 comprises 10 residues. V lost 5 bases, J lost 7 bases, and 8 bases lay in between. CDR3 bases: TGCAGTGCTCAGAGGGGTGAAGCTTTCTTT. Protein product: CSAQRGEAFF.

DNA for the CDR3: TGTGCCAGCAGTTTAGCGGTAAACGCTGAAGCTTTCTTT. Its translation: CASSLAVNAEAFF. V is TRBV12-3 or TRBV12-4 and J is TRBJ1-1; no clear D. Trimming pared 0 bases from V and 6 bases from J, leaving 8 bases between. The CDR3 spans 13 residues.

This clone has a handful of counts. The V call is TRBV10-2, the J call TRBJ1-6; D is unresolved. Deletions cut 0 bases from V and 0 bases from J, with 9 bases between. The CDR3 spans 17 residues. Germline CDR1 and CDR2: WSHSY and SAAADI. The CDR3 sequence is CASSESRPSSYNSPLHF. CDR3 bases: TGCGCCAGCAGTGAGTCGAGGCCCAGCTCCTATAATTCACCCCTCCACTTT.

The chain employs TRBV6-4 and TRBJ1-2, with a possible D match to TRBD1 (5 bases). This CDR3 region has 13 residues. Trimming stripped 5 bases from V and 2 bases from J, with 9 bases between. From germline, CDR1 is MRHNA and CDR2 SNTAGT. CDR3 in DNA: TGTGCCAGCAGTCAGGGACGGAACTATGGCTACACCTTC. Translated: CASSQGRNYGYTF.

This rearrangement joins TRBV5-6 to TRBJ1-1; 7 bases fit TRBD1. Germline lookup yields CDR1 SGHDT and CDR2 YYEEEE. Trimming cost V 0 bases and J 8 bases; bases outside gene matches: 16. The CDR3 loop spans 17 amino acids. The CDR3 spells CASSLVRGRDSETEAFF. The CDR3 nucleotides read TGTGCCAGCAGCTTGGTGCGGGGGCGGGACAGTGAGACGGAAGCTTTCTTT.